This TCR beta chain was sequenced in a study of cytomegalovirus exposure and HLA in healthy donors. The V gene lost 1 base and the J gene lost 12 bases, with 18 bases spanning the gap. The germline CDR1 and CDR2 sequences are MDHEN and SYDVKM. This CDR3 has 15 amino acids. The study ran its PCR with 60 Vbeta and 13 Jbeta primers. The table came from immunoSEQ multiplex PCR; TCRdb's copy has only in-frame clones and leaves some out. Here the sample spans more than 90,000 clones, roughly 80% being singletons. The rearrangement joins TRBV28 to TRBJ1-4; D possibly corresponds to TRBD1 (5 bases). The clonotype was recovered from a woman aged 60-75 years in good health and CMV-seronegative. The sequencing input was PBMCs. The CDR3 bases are TGTGCCAGCAGTTTATCCCGGCTACCTCGGGGGGAACTGTTTTTT. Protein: CASSLSRLPRGELFF. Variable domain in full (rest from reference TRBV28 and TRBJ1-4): DVKVTQSSRYLVKRTGEKVFLECVQDMDHENMFWYRQDPGLGLRLIYFSYDVKMKEKGDIPEGYSVSREKKERFSLILESASTNQTSMYLCASSLSRLPRGELFFGSGTQLSVL.